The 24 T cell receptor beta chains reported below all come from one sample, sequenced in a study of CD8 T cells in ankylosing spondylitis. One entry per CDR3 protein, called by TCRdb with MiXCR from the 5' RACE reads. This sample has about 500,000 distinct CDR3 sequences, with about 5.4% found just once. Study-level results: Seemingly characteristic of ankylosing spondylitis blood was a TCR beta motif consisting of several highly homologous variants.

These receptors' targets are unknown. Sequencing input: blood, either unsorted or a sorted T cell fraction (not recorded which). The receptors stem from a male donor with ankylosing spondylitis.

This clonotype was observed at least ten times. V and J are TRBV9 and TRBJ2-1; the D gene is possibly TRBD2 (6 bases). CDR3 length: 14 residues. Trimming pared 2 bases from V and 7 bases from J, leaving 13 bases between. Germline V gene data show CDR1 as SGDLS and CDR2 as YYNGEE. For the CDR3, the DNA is TGTGCCAGCAGCGTGATCGCACGGGGGAATGAGCAGTTCTTC. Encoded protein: CASSVIARGNEQFF.

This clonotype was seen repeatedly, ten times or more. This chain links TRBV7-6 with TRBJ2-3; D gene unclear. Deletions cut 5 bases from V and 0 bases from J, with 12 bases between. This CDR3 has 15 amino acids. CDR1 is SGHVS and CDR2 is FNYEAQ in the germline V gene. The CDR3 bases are TGTGCCAGCAGCCCCCGAGGAGCAAGCACAGATACGCAGTATTTT. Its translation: CASSPRGASTDTQYF.

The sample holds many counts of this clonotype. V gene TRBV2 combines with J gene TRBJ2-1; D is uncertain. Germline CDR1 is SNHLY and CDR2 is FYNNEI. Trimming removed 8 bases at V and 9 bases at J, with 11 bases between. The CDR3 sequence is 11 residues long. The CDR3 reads CASGYNFEQFF. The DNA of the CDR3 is TGTGCCAGCGGGTATAATTTTGAGCAGTTCTTC.

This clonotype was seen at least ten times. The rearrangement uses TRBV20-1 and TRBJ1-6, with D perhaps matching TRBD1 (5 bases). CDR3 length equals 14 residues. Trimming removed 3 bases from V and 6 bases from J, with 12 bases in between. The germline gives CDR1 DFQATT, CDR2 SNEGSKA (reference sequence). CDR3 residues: CSARVRDLNSPLHF. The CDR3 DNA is TGCAGTGCTAGGGTCCGGGACCTTAATTCACCCCTCCACTTT.

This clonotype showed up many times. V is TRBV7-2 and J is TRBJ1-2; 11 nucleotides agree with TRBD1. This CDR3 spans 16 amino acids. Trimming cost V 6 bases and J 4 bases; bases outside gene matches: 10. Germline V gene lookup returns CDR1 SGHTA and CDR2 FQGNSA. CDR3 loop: CASSRFGTGGVYGYTF. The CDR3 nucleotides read TGTGCCAGCAGTCGATTTGGGACAGGGGGTGTCTATGGCTACACCTTC.

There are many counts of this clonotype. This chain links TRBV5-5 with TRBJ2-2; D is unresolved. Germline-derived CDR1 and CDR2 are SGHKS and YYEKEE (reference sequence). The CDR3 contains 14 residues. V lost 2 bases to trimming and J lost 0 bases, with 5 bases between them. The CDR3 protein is CASSFTPNTGELFF. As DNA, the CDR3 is TGTGCCAGCAGCTTCACACCGAACACCGGGGAGCTGTTTTTT.

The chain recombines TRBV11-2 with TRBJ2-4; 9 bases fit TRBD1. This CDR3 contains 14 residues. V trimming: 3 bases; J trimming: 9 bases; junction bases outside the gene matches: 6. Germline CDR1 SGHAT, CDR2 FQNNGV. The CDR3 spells CASSLGTGFGIQYF. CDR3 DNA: TGTGCCAGCAGCTTGGGGACAGGGTTCGGCATTCAGTACTTC.

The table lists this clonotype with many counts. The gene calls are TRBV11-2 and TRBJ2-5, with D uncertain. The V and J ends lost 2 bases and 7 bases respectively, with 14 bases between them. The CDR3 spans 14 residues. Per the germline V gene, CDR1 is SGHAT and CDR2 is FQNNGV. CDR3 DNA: TGTGCCAGCAGCTTATCCCAACTACCCGGGACCCAGTACTTC. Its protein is CASSLSQLPGTQYF.

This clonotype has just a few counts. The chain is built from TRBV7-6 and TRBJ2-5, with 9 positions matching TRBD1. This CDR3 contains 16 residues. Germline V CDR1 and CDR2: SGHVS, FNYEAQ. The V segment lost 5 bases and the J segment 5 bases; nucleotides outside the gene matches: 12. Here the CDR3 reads CASSPRDRDVSETQYF. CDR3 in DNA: TGTGCCAGCAGCCCCCGGGACAGGGACGTTTCGGAGACCCAGTACTTC. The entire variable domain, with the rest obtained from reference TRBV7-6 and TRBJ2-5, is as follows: GAGVSQSPRYKVTKRGQDVALRCDPISGHVSLYWYRQALGQGPEFLTYFNYEAQQDKSGLPNDRFSAERPEGSISTLTIQRTEQRDSAMYRCASSPRDRDVSETQYFGPGTRLLVL.

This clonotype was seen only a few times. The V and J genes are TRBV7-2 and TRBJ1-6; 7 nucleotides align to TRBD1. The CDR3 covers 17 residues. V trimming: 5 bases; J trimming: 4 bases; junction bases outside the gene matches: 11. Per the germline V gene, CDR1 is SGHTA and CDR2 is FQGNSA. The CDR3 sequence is CASSQGGAAVYNSPLHF. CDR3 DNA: TGTGCCAGCAGCCAGGGGGGGGCGGCAGTATATAATTCACCCCTCCACTTT. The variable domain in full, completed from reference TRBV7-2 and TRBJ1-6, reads GAGVSQSPSNKVTEKGKDVELRCDPISGHTALYWYRQSLGQGLEFLIYFQGNSAPDKSGLPSDRFSAERTGGSVSTLTIQRTQQEDSAVYLCASSQGGAAVYNSPLHFGNGTRLTVT.

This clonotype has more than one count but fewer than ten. CDR3 coding DNA: TGTGCCAGCAGCTCCTTTCCTAGCGGGGGGAGCACAGATACGCAGTATTTT. As protein: CASSSFPSGGSTDTQYF. The V gene is TRBV7-6, the J gene TRBJ2-3; 11 bases fit TRBD2. The CDR3 totals 17 residues. In germline, CDR1 is SGHVS, CDR2 FNYEAQ. With 4 bases clipped from V and 0 bases from J, the junction kept 6 bases outside the gene matches.

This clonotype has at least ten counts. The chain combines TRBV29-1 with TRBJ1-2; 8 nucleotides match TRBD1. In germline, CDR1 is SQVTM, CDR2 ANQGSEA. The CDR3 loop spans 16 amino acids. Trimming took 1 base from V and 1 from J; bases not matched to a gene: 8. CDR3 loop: CSVEGLETGDNYGYTF. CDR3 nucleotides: TGCAGCGTTGAAGGGTTGGAGACAGGGGATAACTATGGCTACACCTTC.

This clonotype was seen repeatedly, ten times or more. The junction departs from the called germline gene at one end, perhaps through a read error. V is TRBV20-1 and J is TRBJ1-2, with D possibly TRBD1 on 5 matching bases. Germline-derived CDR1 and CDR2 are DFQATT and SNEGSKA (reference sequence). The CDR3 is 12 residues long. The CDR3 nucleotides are TGCAGTGCTAGACTTTTCCCGTCCGGGACTTTCTTC. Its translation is CSARLFPSGTFF.

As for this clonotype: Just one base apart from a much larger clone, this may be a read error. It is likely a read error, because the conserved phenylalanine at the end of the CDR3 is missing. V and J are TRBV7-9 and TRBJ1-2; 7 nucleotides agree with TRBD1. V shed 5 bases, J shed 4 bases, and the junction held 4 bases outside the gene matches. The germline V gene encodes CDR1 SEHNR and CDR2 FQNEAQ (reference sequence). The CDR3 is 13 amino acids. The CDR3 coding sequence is TGTGCCAGCAGCAAAGGACAGGTCTATGGCTACACCCTC. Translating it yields CASSKGQVYGYTL.

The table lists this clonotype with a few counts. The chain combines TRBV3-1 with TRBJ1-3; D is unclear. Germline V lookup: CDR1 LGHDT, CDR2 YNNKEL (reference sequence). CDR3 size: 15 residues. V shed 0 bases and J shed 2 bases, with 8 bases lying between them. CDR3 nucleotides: TGTGCCAGCAGCCAAGAAGGGAGTCCTGGAAACACCATATATTTT. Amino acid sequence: CASSQEGSPGNTIYF. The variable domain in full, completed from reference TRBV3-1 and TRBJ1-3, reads DTAVSQTPKYLVTQMGNDKSIKCEQNLGHDTMYWYKQDSKKFLKIMFSYNNKELIINETVPNRFSPKSPDKAHLNLHINSLELGDSAVYFCASSQEGSPGNTIYFGEGSWLTVV.

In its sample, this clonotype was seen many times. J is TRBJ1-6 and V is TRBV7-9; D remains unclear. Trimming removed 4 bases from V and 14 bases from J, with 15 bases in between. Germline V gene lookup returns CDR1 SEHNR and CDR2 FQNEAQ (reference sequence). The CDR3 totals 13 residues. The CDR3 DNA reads TGTGCCAGCAGCTCCCTGGTGGGTATGACCCTCCACTTT. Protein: CASSSLVGMTLHF.

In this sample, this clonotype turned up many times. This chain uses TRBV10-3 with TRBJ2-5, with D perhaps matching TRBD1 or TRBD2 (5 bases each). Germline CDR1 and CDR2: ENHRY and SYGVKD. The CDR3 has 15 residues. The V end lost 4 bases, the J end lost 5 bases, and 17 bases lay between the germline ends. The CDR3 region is CAISGGTGYKETQYF. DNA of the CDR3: TGTGCCATCAGTGGGGGGACCGGGTATAAGGAGACCCAGTACTTC.

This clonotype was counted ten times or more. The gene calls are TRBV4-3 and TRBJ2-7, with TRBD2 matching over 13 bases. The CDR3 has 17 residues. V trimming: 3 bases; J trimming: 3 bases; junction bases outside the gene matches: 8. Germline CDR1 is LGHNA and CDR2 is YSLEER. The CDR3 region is CASSQGLAGTVYYEQYF. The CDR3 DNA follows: TGCGCCAGCAGCCAGGGACTAGCGGGAACGGTATACTACGAGCAGTACTTC.

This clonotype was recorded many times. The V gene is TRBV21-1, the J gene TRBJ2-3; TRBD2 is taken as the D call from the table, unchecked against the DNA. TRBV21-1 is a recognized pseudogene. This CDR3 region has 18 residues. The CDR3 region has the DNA TGTGCCAGCAGCAAATTTTGGGAGAATCCAAAGAACACAGATACGCAGTATTTT. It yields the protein CASSKFWENPKNTDTQYF.

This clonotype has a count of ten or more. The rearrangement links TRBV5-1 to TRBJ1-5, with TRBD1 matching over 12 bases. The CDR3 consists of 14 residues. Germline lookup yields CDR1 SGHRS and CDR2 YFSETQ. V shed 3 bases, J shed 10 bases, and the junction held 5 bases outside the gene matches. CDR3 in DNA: TGCGCCAGCAGCTGGGGGACAGGGGGCAATCCCCAGCATTTT. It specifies CASSWGTGGNPQHF.

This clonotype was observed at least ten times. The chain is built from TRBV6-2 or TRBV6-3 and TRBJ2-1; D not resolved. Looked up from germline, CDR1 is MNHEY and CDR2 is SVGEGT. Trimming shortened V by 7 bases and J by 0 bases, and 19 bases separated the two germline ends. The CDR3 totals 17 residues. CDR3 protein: CASTTVRRVSSYNEQFF. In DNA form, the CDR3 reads TGTGCCAGCACCACGGTACGACGCGTAAGCTCCTACAATGAGCAGTTCTTC.

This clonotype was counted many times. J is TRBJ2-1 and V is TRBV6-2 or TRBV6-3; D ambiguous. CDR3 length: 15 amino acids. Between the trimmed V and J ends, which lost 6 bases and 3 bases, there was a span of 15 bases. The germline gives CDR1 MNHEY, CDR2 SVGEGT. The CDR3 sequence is CASSAGLGRYNEQFF. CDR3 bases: TGTGCCAGCAGCGCCGGGCTAGGACGCTACAATGAGCAGTTCTTC.

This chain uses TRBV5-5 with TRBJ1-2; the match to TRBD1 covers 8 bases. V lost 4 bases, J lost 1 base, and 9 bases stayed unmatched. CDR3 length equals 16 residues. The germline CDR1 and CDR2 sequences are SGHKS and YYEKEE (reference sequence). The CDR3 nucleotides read TGTGCCAGCAGCCACTCCGGGACAGGTTATAACTATGGCTACACCTTC. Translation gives CASSHSGTGYNYGYTF. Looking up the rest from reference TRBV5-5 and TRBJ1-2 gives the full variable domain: DAGVTQSPTHLIKTRGQQVTLRCSPISGHKSVSWYQQVLGQGPQFIFQYYEKEERGRGNFPDRFSARQFPNYSSELNVNALLLGDSALYLCASSHSGTGYNYGYTFGSGTRLTVV.

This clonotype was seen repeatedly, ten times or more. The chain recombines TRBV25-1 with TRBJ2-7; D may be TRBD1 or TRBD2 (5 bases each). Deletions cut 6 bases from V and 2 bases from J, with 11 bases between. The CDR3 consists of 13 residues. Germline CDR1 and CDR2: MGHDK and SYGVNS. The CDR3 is CASRRGSTYEQYF. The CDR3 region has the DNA TGTGCCAGCAGACGGGGCAGCACCTACGAGCAGTACTTC.